Below, 21 T cell receptor beta chains from the same sample are listed, as sequenced in a study of blood T cells in healthy people across ages. With a J-beta primer mix and a sample-barcoded 5' primer, a second PCR ran about 6 to 11 cycles. Each CDR3 protein is one row after TCRdb ran MiXCR on the 5' RACE reads. The data contain roughly 2 million distinct CDR3 sequences, around half of them singletons. The sample comprised blood. These TCRs come from a woman aged 40 to 49 in good health.

The V gene is TRBV28, the J gene TRBJ2-6; D remains unclear. The V gene lost 7 bases and the J gene lost 0 bases, with 10 bases spanning the gap. Per germline, CDR1 MDHEN and CDR2 SYDVKM. This CDR3 is built from 15 residues. CDR3 loop: CASTPFTSGANVLTF. The CDR3 coding sequence is TGTGCCAGCACCCCGTTTACCTCTGGGGCCAACGTCCTGACTTTC. The entire variable domain, with the rest obtained from reference TRBV28 and TRBJ2-6, is as follows: DVKVTQSSRYLVKRTGEKVFLECVQDMDHENMFWYRQDPGLGLRLIYFSYDVKMKEKGDIPEGYSVSREKKERFSLILESASTNQTSMYLCASTPFTSGANVLTFGAGSRLTVL.

This chain joins TRBV7-2 and TRBJ1-1; D is uncertain. The germline V gene has CDR1 SGHTA and CDR2 FQGNSA. The CDR3 extends over 14 amino acids. V dropped 2 bases and J dropped 4 bases, with 11 bases sitting between them. The CDR3 coding sequence is TGTGCCAGCAGCTTATTTCGCGAGGGCACTGAAGCTTTCTTT. Translating it yields CASSLFREGTEAFF.

This rearrangement joins TRBV29-1 to TRBJ2-1, with D possibly being TRBD1 or TRBD2 (5 bases each). The germline CDR1 and CDR2 sequences are SQVTM and ANQGSEA. The CDR3 sequence is 15 residues long. V shed 4 bases and J shed 6 bases, with 19 bases lying between them. This CDR3 reads CSVGRRGVGFNEQFF. The DNA for the CDR3 is TGCAGCGTTGGTAGACGGGGCGTCGGATTCAATGAGCAGTTCTTC.

The chain uses TRBV29-1 and TRBJ2-1, with TRBD2 matching 9 bases. The CDR3 totals 15 residues. Germline lookup yields CDR1 SQVTM and CDR2 ANQGSEA. Trimming removed 1 base from V and 4 bases from J; junction bases left unmatched: 5. The CDR3 reads CSVEGERGAYNEQFF. CDR3 in DNA: TGCAGCGTTGAAGGCGAGCGGGGGGCTTACAATGAGCAGTTCTTC.

A word on this clonotype: The junction does not match germline at one end; this may be a read error. This rearrangement joins TRBV11-1 to TRBJ2-2; 7 bases are shared with TRBD1. The V gene's germline CDR1 is SGHAT and CDR2 FQDESV (reference sequence). The CDR3 spans 18 residues. The CDR3 is CVSSLRGRGNPRTGELFF. CDR3 DNA: TGTGTCAGCAGCTTACGGGGCAGGGGGAACCCTCGAACCGGGGAGCTGTTTTTT.

This clonotype was seen a few times. This sequence joins TRBV3-1 and TRBJ2-5; 9 nucleotides align to TRBD2. The germline CDR1 and CDR2 sequences are LGHDT and YNNKEL (reference sequence). The CDR3 sequence is 17 residues long. Germline trimming cut 0 bases from V and 2 bases from J; bases unmatched to any gene: 7. The CDR3 loop reads CASSQESGGLAQETQYF. The CDR3, as DNA: TGTGCCAGCAGCCAAGAATCGGGGGGACTAGCACAAGAGACCCAGTACTTC.

This clonotype showed up just a few times. The genes are TRBV5-1 and TRBJ1-1; TRBD1 is a possible D gene (5 bases). Trimming pared 5 bases from V and 5 bases from J, leaving 16 bases between. The CDR3 totals 14 residues. Germline V gene lookup returns CDR1 SGHRS and CDR2 YFSETQ. CDR3 sequence: CASSRSIGETEAFF. The CDR3, as DNA: TGCGCCAGCAGTCGTTCCATAGGGGAAACTGAAGCTTTCTTT.

The V gene is TRBV12-3 or TRBV12-4, the J gene TRBJ2-2, with 11 bases that match TRBD1. This CDR3 region has 17 residues. J gave up 0 bases and V 6 bases, and 6 bases lay outside the gene matches. CDR3 nucleotide sequence: TGTGCCAGCAGCCGAAGGACAGGGGGCGCGAACACCGGGGAGCTGTTTTTT. Amino acids: CASSRRTGGANTGELFF.

The CDR3 coding sequence is TGTGCCAGCAGCCCCGGGACTAGCGGGGGGGGTTTTAGCACAGATACGCAGTATTTT. As protein: CASSPGTSGGGFSTDTQYF. The genes are TRBV5-5 and TRBJ2-3, with TRBD2 identical over 16 bases. Germline CDR1 reads SGHKS; CDR2 reads YYEKEE (reference sequence). The CDR3 consists of 19 residues. After removal of 4 bases from V and 0 bases from J, the junction contained 8 bases not matched to a gene.

The rearrangement joins TRBV4-1 to TRBJ2-3; no clear D. The V gene's germline CDR1 is MGHRA and CDR2 YSYEKL. V was cut by 2 bases and J by 2 bases, with 20 bases left in between. The CDR3 consists of 18 residues. The CDR3 region has the DNA TGCGCCAGCAGCCAACACGTGACCCGATTGGTGTACACAGATACGCAGTATTTT. Protein product: CASSQHVTRLVYTDTQYF.

The chain recombines TRBV4-2 with TRBJ1-6; no reliable D call. Germline V gives CDR1 LGHNA, CDR2 YNFKEQ. Trimming removed 4 bases from V and 7 bases from J, with 14 bases in between. This CDR3 comprises 15 residues. In DNA form, the CDR3 reads TGTGCCAGCAGCCCCTTGGACCGTTGGAATTCACCCCTCCACTTT. This translates into CASSPLDRWNSPLHF.

This chain connects TRBV29-1 to TRBJ1-4, with 8 positions matching TRBD1. The V segment lost 5 bases and the J segment 5 bases; nucleotides outside the gene matches: 4. Germline values: CDR1 SQVTM, CDR2 ANQGSEA. CDR3 length: 13 residues. The CDR3 DNA is TGCAGCGTTACGGACAGGGACAATGAAAAACTGTTTTTT. Its translation is CSVTDRDNEKLFF.

The CDR3: CASSSWQNYGYTF. CDR3 DNA sequence: TGTGCCAGCAGCTCTTGGCAGAACTATGGCTACACCTTC. The genes are TRBV7-9 and TRBJ1-2; D is ambiguous. CDR3 length: 13 amino acids. V lost 4 bases, J lost 2 bases, and 8 bases lay in between. The germline gives CDR1 SEHNR, CDR2 FQNEAQ (reference sequence).

This clonotype was found a few times. J is TRBJ2-3 and V is TRBV15, with D tentatively TRBD1 or TRBD2 (6 bases each). V was pared by 3 bases and J by 0 bases, with 25 bases between. The CDR3 loop spans 20 amino acids. The germline V gene encodes CDR1 LNHNV and CDR2 YYDKDF (reference sequence). Here the CDR3 reads CATSRRTLGGGSGSTDTQYF. The CDR3 nucleotides read TGTGCCACCAGCAGGCGTACTTTAGGAGGGGGTTCAGGGAGCACAGATACGCAGTATTTT. The whole variable domain, filled in from reference TRBV15 and TRBJ2-3, reads DAMVIQNPRYQVTQFGKPVTLSCSQTLNHNVMYWYQQKSSQAPKLLFHYYDKDFNNEADTPDNFQSRRPNTSFCFLDIRSPGLGDTAMYLCATSRRTLGGGSGSTDTQYFGPGTRLTVL.

The sample holds a few counts of this clonotype. V is TRBV6-2 or TRBV6-3 and J is TRBJ2-1, with D uncertain. Germline V CDR1 and CDR2: MNHEY, SVGEGT. Deletions cut 6 bases from V and 0 bases from J, with 9 bases between. This CDR3 is built from 14 residues. The CDR3 nucleotides read TGTGCCAGCAGGACTCCCGGCTCCTACAATGAGCAGTTCTTC. Protein product: CASRTPGSYNEQFF.

V is TRBV4-1 and J is TRBJ2-1; 9 bases match TRBD1. Unmatched junction bases numbered 6, after V lost 3 bases and J lost 6 bases. The CDR3 contains 15 residues. The germline V gene encodes CDR1 MGHRA and CDR2 YSYEKL. The CDR3 nucleotides read TGCGCCAGCAGCCAGGGACAGGGCCCGTCCAATGAGCAGTTCTTC. This encodes CASSQGQGPSNEQFF.

This clonotype has more than one count but fewer than ten. The chain's CDR3 is CASSHSGALGTDTQYF. The CDR3 DNA is TGTGCCAGCAGTCATAGCGGGGCTCTAGGGACAGATACGCAGTATTTT. This chain links TRBV6-6 with TRBJ2-3; 8 positions agree with TRBD2. The CDR3 has 16 amino acids. The V segment lost 5 bases and the J segment 3 bases; nucleotides outside the gene matches: 10. Germline V gene sequence: CDR1 MNHNY, CDR2 SVGAGI (reference sequence).

This chain links TRBV7-6 with TRBJ2-1; D may be TRBD2 (5 bases). Judging by the DNA end, TRBJ2-7 fits better; the J call may be wrong. The CDR3 contains 14 residues. Germline loops: CDR1 SGHVS, CDR2 FNYEAQ. CDR3 coding DNA: TGTGCCAGCAGTGAAGGGAGCTCCTACAATGAGCAGTACTTC. Translation: CASSEGSSYNEQYF.

This clonotype was counted between two and nine times. This chain connects TRBV5-1 to TRBJ2-5, with 7 bases aligning to TRBD2. There are 14 residues in the CDR3. V lost 7 bases and J lost 3; bases outside the gene matches: 9. Germline values: CDR1 SGHRS, CDR2 YFSETQ. The CDR3 loop reads CASGTWTSEETQYF. CDR3 coding DNA: TGCGCCAGCGGTACGTGGACTAGTGAAGAGACCCAGTACTTC.

The genes are TRBV20-1 and TRBJ2-1; 7 bases align to TRBD1. The junction had 12 bases not matched to a gene; V was cut back by 5 bases and J by 8 bases. Germline-derived CDR1 and CDR2 are DFQATT and SNEGSKA (reference sequence). The CDR3 length is 14 residues. CDR3 sequence reads: CSAEGKEGGDEQFF. CDR3 nucleotide sequence: TGCAGTGCTGAGGGGAAGGAAGGGGGCGATGAGCAGTTCTTC.

The chain joins TRBV3-1 to TRBJ2-4; D perhaps matches TRBD2 (7 bases). The V end was cut by 6 bases, the J end by 4 bases, with 19 bases between. Germline CDR1 LGHDT, CDR2 YNNKEL (reference sequence). This CDR3 is built from 16 residues. The CDR3 spells CASSPSKGGQKNIQYF. The CDR3 region has the DNA TGTGCCAGCAGTCCTAGCAAGGGGGGGCAGAAAAACATTCAGTACTTC.